Listed here is a single T cell receptor beta chain. The antigen is undetermined. This record belongs to a study of siplizumab effects on memory and regulatory T cells. General observations from the study: Researchers did not confirm the suppressive function of proliferating Tregs from siplizumab cultures. Under siplizumab, an average roughly 63% of mappable alloreactive CD4+ clones were Treg-derived, compared with around 25% in controls. Siplizumab significantly brought down the alloreactive sequences that trace back to unstimulated CD4+ memory cells.

V gave up 10 bases and J gave up 0 bases, with 10 bases separating them. The CDR3 extends over 13 amino acids. From germline, CDR1 is LNHDA and CDR2 SQIVND (reference sequence). Sequencing was performed with immunoSEQ multiplex PCR; in TCRdb, only in-frame clones are kept and a portion is missing. The sample holds about 82,000 clones, over 80% seen once. The receptor comes from a human donor in good health. The V gene is TRBV19, the J gene TRBJ1-5; D remains unclear. The sample was Tregs sorted from blood. This CDR3 is CATHSRSNQPQHF. The CDR3 DNA follows: TGTGCCACACACAGCCGTAGCAATCAGCCCCAGCATTTT.